Each of the 6 T cell receptor beta chains below was sequenced from the same sample in a study of cytomegalovirus exposure and HLA in healthy donors. A multiplex PCR was run with 60 Vbeta primers and 13 Jbeta primers. Method: immunoSEQ multiplex PCR; TCRdb's copy keeps in-frame clones and lacks some. The sample includes under 250,000 clones, over 80% of them seen just once. The material sequenced was PBMCs. These receptors were taken from a boy between 2 and 10 years old in good health and CMV-seronegative.

The table lists this clone with a count of one. The gene calls are TRBV7-6 and TRBJ1-2; 9 bases are a match to TRBD1. V trimming: 3 bases; J trimming: 8 bases; junction bases outside the gene matches: 13. Germline V gene data show CDR1 as SGHVS and CDR2 as FNYEAQ. The CDR3 extends over 16 amino acids. CDR3 in DNA: TGTGCCAGCAGCTTCCAACCAACAGGACAGGGGAGCGGCTACACCTTC. This encodes CASSFQPTGQGSGYTF. Using reference TRBV7-6 and TRBJ1-2 for the parts outside the CDR3, the full variable domain is GAGVSQSPRYKVTKRGQDVALRCDPISGHVSLYWYRQALGQGPEFLTYFNYEAQQDKSGLPNDRFSAERPEGSISTLTIQRTEQRDSAMYRCASSFQPTGQGSGYTFGSGTRLTVV.

This clone was found once. J is TRBJ2-7 and V is TRBV18; no clear D gene. Between the trimmed V and J ends, which lost 5 bases and 6 bases, there was a span of 11 bases. This CDR3 region has 12 residues. CDR1 and CDR2 from the germline V gene are KGHSH and LQKENI. The DNA for the CDR3 is TGTGCCAGCTCAGCAGAAGTCCGCGAGCAGTACTTC. Encoded protein: CASSAEVREQYF.

V is TRBV27 and J is TRBJ2-3; 14 nucleotides align to TRBD2. The J segment lost 0 bases and the V segment lost 7 bases, leaving 12 bases of the junction unmatched. Germline V CDR1 and CDR2: MNHEY, SMNVEV (reference sequence). The CDR3 has 19 amino acids. The CDR3 spells CASTLGTSGRGPSTDTQYF. As DNA, the CDR3 is TGTGCCAGCACTCTAGGGACTAGCGGGAGAGGTCCCAGCACAGATACGCAGTATTTT.

V gene TRBV13 combines with J gene TRBJ2-1; 12 bases map to TRBD2. The germline V gene has CDR1 PRHDT and CDR2 FYEKMQ (reference sequence). The CDR3 has 16 residues. Germline trimming cut 3 bases from V and 4 bases from J; bases unmatched to any gene: 4. The chain's CDR3 is CASSFGTSGLYNEQFF. The CDR3 DNA sequence: TGTGCCAGCAGCTTCGGGACTAGCGGGTTGTACAATGAGCAGTTCTTC.

This rearrangement joins TRBV29-1 to TRBJ2-5; the D gene is possibly TRBD1 (6 bases). CDR1 and CDR2 (germline): SQVTM, ANQGSEA. This CDR3 comprises 14 residues. Trimming took off 5 bases at V and 4 bases at J, with 17 bases between the two ends. DNA of the CDR3: TGCAGCGTTACAGGGTTGTTGAGTCCAGAGACCCAGTACTTC. It is translated as CSVTGLLSPETQYF.

The genes are TRBV29-1 and TRBJ2-2; TRBD1 is a possible D gene (5 bases). The CDR3 spans 12 residues. V lost 6 bases, J lost 3 bases, and 8 bases lay in between. Germline CDR1 is SQVTM and CDR2 is ANQGSEA. The CDR3, as DNA: TGCAGCGTCTCCAGGGACACCGGGGAGCTGTTTTTT. Encoded protein: CSVSRDTGELFF.